The rows below give T cell receptor beta chains drawn from one sample of a study of T cells in localized non-small cell lung cancer. Profiled with immunoSEQ multiplex PCR; TCRdb holds only in-frame clones, not every one. The data show about 41,000 clones, approximately 90% seen once. The starting material was peripheral blood, obtained before any cancer treatment. The receptor set was obtained from a woman aged 18-55 years with stage III lung adenocarcinoma. Both conserved end residues are part of each CDR3. A D gene is named only where the DNA matches it firmly.

TRBD1,TRBV5-1,TRBJ2-3,16,CASSSTGTESTDTQYF
TRBD1,TRBV28,TRBJ2-7,17,CASSSWGQPTSSYEQYF
-,TRBV7-9,TRBJ1-2,14,CASSPQGQKYGYTF
-,TRBV14,TRBJ1-2,15,CASTQGQAANYGYTF
-,TRBV19,TRBJ1-5,15,CASSLDSTYNQPQHF
TRBD2,TRBV27,TRBJ2-2,17,CASSLYGTSGEGGELFF
-,TRBV6-5,TRBJ1-4,14,CASSFSATNEKLFF
TRBD1,TRBV5-4,TRBJ2-7,15,CASSFDDRAAREQYF
-,TRBV29-1,TRBJ2-7,15,CSVEGRGISSYEQYF
TRBD1,TRBV7-2,TRBJ1-6,16,CASSLYSGTGPSPLHF
TRBD1,TRBV7-3,TRBJ2-1,17,CASSQGQGATSYNEQFF
-,TRBV5-1,TRBJ1-6,14,CASSLGAGDSPLHF
TRBD1,TRBV11-2,TRBJ1-3,17,CASSSYSQGASGNTIYF